The source of this T cell receptor beta chain is a study of T cell repertoires in cytomegalovirus infection. Study-wide background: Selected CMV epitopes included recently identified HLA-C-restricted ones as well as well-studied HLA-B-restricted ones. Indications came from public TCR beta signatures; they pointed to CMV infection and to a matching HLA type. Broader study findings: HLA-C-restricted TCR beta clonotypes specific for CMV led the ex vivo response. Identification of carriers of CMV plus the relevant HLA was performed using cumulative public TCR beta family frequency.

On this clonotype: Its antigen is not known.

Per the germline V gene, CDR1 is SEHNR and CDR2 is FQNEAQ (reference sequence). The CDR3 covers 15 residues. The trim removed 5 bases at V and 8 bases at J, leaving 11 bases unmatched. TCRdb analysed the reads with MiXCR anew, one entry per CDR3 protein. The sample shows some 940,000 distinct CDR3 sequences, approximately 32% of them seen only once. The TCR originated in a human donor in good health (CMV status not recorded). Some clones in this sample may be carry-over from other donors' samples. This chain links TRBV7-9 with TRBJ1-2; 10 bases align to TRBD1. Sequenced material: cultured CD8+ T cells from PBMCs, taken from culture after CMV antigen stimulation. The CDR3 nucleotides read TGTGCCAGCAGCAACCCGGGACAGGGGATCGGAGGCTACACCTTC. Its protein product is CASSNPGQGIGGYTF.